Each of the 27 T cell receptor beta chains below was sequenced from the same sample in a study of cytomegalovirus exposure and HLA in healthy donors. The study ran its PCR with 60 Vbeta and 13 Jbeta primers. Method: immunoSEQ multiplex PCR; TCRdb's copy keeps in-frame clones and lacks some. The sample data list more than 95,000 clones. The sequenced sample was PBMCs. The receptors come from a man aged 35 to 55 in good health and CMV-seronegative.

Regarding this clone: Compared with germline, one end of the junction differs, possibly owing to a read error. V usage is TRBV10-3 and J usage is TRBJ2-1; 13 bases map to TRBD2. The V gene's germline CDR1 is ENHRY and CDR2 SYGVKD. The CDR3 is 15 residues long. The CDR3 here is CAITRTSGSSNERFF. DNA for the CDR3: TGTGCCATCACCAGGACTAGCGGGAGCTCCAATGAGCGGTTCTTC.

The chain recombines TRBV11-2 with TRBJ2-2, with D unclear. The CDR3 runs 11 residues. Germline CDR1 SGHAT, CDR2 FQNNGV. V lost 5 bases, J lost 4 bases, and 2 bases lay in between. CDR3 region: CASSLTGELFF. DNA of the CDR3: TGTGCCAGCAGCCTCACCGGGGAGCTGTTTTTT.

The chain combines TRBV7-9 with TRBJ2-4, with D tentatively TRBD2 (7 bases). This CDR3 has 17 residues. V dropped 2 bases and J dropped 3 bases, with 17 bases sitting between them. Germline V CDR1 and CDR2: SEHNR, FQNEAQ (reference sequence). For the CDR3, the DNA is TGTGCCAGCAGCTTATTCGCGGGGGCGCGGGGCAAAAACATTCAGTACTTC. Protein: CASSLFAGARGKNIQYF.

The chain uses TRBV29-1 and TRBJ1-1; D gene ambiguous. The germline gives CDR1 SQVTM, CDR2 ANQGSEA. This CDR3 contains 12 residues. The germline V and J ends were trimmed by 8 bases and 11 bases, with 21 bases remaining between them. Written as DNA, the CDR3 is TGCAGCTACTCTGCTGGGCCCCAGTTGGCTTTCTTT. This encodes CSYSAGPQLAFF.

The chain is built from TRBV28 and TRBJ2-2; 11 bases map to TRBD1. The CDR3 is 15 residues long. The germline V gene encodes CDR1 MDHEN and CDR2 SYDVKM. V trimming: 7 bases; J trimming: 6 bases; junction bases outside the gene matches: 7. The CDR3 spells CASKGGQGASGELFF. DNA of the CDR3: TGTGCCAGCAAAGGAGGACAGGGGGCTTCCGGGGAGCTGTTTTTT.

The chain couples TRBV11-2 to TRBJ2-7, with 11 bases matching TRBD1. The CDR3 consists of 14 residues. V was pared by 5 bases and J by 3 bases, with 3 bases of the junction left unmatched. The germline V gene has CDR1 SGHAT and CDR2 FQNNGV. DNA for the CDR3: TGTGCCAGCAGCCCCGGGACAGGGGGCTACGAGCAGTACTTC. It codes for CASSPGTGGYEQYF.

The chain carries TRBV30 and TRBJ1-2; the match to TRBD1 covers 8 bases. The CDR3 totals 13 residues. The junction had 3 bases not matched to a gene; V was cut back by 4 bases and J by 2 bases. Germline assignment: CDR1 GTSNPN and CDR2 SVGIG (reference sequence). CDR3 bases: TGTGCCTGGAAGACAGGGGACAACTATGGCTACACCTTC. It yields the protein CAWKTGDNYGYTF.

As to this clone: Other DNA sequences of this sample code for an identical CDR3. The V call is TRBV9, the J call TRBJ2-3, with a tentative D call TRBD2 (5 bases). This CDR3 contains 14 residues. Germline-derived CDR1 and CDR2 are SGDLS and YYNGEE. Between the trimmed V and J ends, which lost 1 base and 2 bases, there was a span of 8 bases. The CDR3 DNA follows: TGTGCCAGCAGCGTAAGCGGTTTCACAGATACGCAGTATTTT. It encodes CASSVSGFTDTQYF.

The rearrangement uses TRBV25-1 and TRBJ2-3; D is uncertain. This CDR3 has 16 residues. The germline V and J ends were trimmed by 1 base and 7 bases, with 18 bases remaining between them. Germline V gene data show CDR1 as MGHDK and CDR2 as SYGVNS. The CDR3 here is CASSESASTRLHTQYF. In nucleotides, the CDR3 is TGTGCCAGCAGTGAATCGGCATCGACTCGGTTGCATACGCAGTATTTT.

V and J are TRBV7-2 and TRBJ1-5; a weak D match, TRBD1 (6 bases). Germline CDR1 SGHTA, CDR2 FQGNSA. The V end was cut by 1 base, the J end by 10 bases, with 20 bases between. The CDR3 totals 16 residues. In DNA form, the CDR3 reads TGTGCCAGCAGCTTAGGAGGCCAGGGGAAATTTATTCCCCAGCATTTT. As protein: CASSLGGQGKFIPQHF.

V gene TRBV7-2 combines with J gene TRBJ1-2; D may be TRBD1 (6 bases). Germline values: CDR1 SGHTA, CDR2 FQGNSA. V was pared by 5 bases and J by 4 bases, with 11 bases between. The CDR3 runs to 13 residues. The CDR3 DNA reads TGTGCCAGCAGCCTACAGGGAATCTATGGCTACACCTTC. Translation: CASSLQGIYGYTF.

The genes are TRBV9 and TRBJ2-2; 9 nucleotides match TRBD2. CDR3 length: 15 amino acids. Germline V gene sequence: CDR1 SGDLS, CDR2 YYNGEE. Unmatched junction bases numbered 5, after V lost 4 bases and J lost 4 bases. The CDR3 nucleotides read TGTGCCAGCAGCCCGCGGGGGGGCGGCACCGGGGAGCTGTTTTTT. Protein sequence: CASSPRGGGTGELFF.

This chain joins TRBV7-2 and TRBJ2-7; D perhaps matches TRBD1 (6 bases). This CDR3 spans 16 amino acids. CDR1 is SGHTA, CDR2 FQGNSA, per germline. The ends were cut back, 1 base at V and 0 bases at J, with 13 bases in the middle. CDR3 protein: CASSLGGGFFSYEQYF. The DNA for the CDR3 is TGTGCCAGCAGCTTAGGAGGGGGTTTCTTCTCCTACGAGCAGTACTTC.

V gene TRBV11-3 combines with J gene TRBJ1-1, with D uncertain. CDR1 is SGHNT, CDR2 YENEEA, per germline. This CDR3 comprises 14 residues. V was trimmed by 1 base and J by 1 base, leaving 7 bases between them. CDR3 nucleotide sequence: TGTGCCAGCAGCTTAGTCAACAAGAACACTGAAGCTTTCTTT. This codes for CASSLVNKNTEAFF.

The V call is TRBV11-3, the J call TRBJ1-1; perhaps TRBD1 as D (5 bases). V dropped 5 bases and J dropped 0 bases, with 10 bases sitting between them. Per the germline V gene, CDR1 is SGHNT and CDR2 is YENEEA. The CDR3 consists of 14 residues. CDR3 sequence reads: CASSPTGLNTEAFF. CDR3 bases: TGTGCCAGCAGCCCAACAGGACTGAACACTGAAGCTTTCTTT.

This chain joins TRBV19 and TRBJ2-1; 8 positions match TRBD1. V shed 3 bases, J shed 8 bases, and the junction held 15 bases outside the gene matches. Germline values: CDR1 LNHDA, CDR2 SQIVND (reference sequence). The CDR3 spans 17 residues. CDR3 loop: CASSIPRGTGSEDEQFF. In nucleotides, the CDR3 is TGTGCCAGTAGTATTCCACGGGGGACAGGATCCGAGGATGAGCAGTTCTTC. Full variable domain (outside the CDR3, taken from reference TRBV19 and TRBJ2-1): DGGITQSPKYLFRKEGQNVTLSCEQNLNHDAMYWYRQDPGQGLRLIYYSQIVNDFQKGDIAEGYSVSREKKESFPLTVTSAQKNPTAFYLCASSIPRGTGSEDEQFFGPGTRLTVL.

V is TRBV9 and J is TRBJ2-1; TRBD2 agrees at 10 bases. The CDR3 covers 16 residues. With 3 bases clipped from V and 6 bases from J, the junction kept 9 bases outside the gene matches. CDR1 and CDR2 (germline): SGDLS, YYNGEE. CDR3: CASSALAGGPSNEQFF. CDR3 coding DNA: TGTGCCAGCAGCGCGTTAGCGGGGGGACCTTCCAATGAGCAGTTCTTC. Together with reference TRBV9 and TRBJ2-1, the CDR3 gives the full variable domain: DSGVTQTPKHLITATGQRVTLRCSPRSGDLSVYWYQQSLDQGLQFLIQYYNGEERAKGNILERFSAQQFPDLHSELNLSSLELGDSALYFCASSALAGGPSNEQFFGPGTRLTVL.

This chain uses TRBV5-4 with TRBJ1-1; D possibly corresponds to TRBD1 (5 bases). Trimming took off 4 bases at V and 5 bases at J, with 18 bases between the two ends. CDR1 SGHNT and CDR2 YYREEE come from the germline V gene (reference sequence). This CDR3 region has 15 residues. The CDR3 loop reads CASSPGGAGLTEAFF. The CDR3 nucleotides read TGTGCCAGCAGCCCCGGAGGGGCTGGTTTGACTGAAGCTTTCTTT.

The chain uses TRBV6-5 and TRBJ1-1, with 7 bases aligning to TRBD1. The germline V gene encodes CDR1 MNHEY and CDR2 SVGAGI. Losses at the gene ends were 0 bases for V and 7 bases for J; bases not matched to a gene: 8. The CDR3 is made up of 15 amino acids. The CDR3 loop is CASSYSRQGRREAFF. The CDR3 nucleotides read TGTGCCAGCAGTTACTCCCGACAGGGCCGACGTGAAGCTTTCTTT.

The chain combines TRBV6-5 with TRBJ2-5; tentatively, D is TRBD2 (5 bases). The length of the CDR3 is 15 residues. Germline V CDR1 and CDR2: MNHEY, SVGAGI. The V end was cut by 0 bases, the J end by 4 bases, with 12 bases between. CDR3 DNA sequence: TGTGCCAGCAGTTACTCGGGCGGGTCGGGAGAGACCCAGTACTTC. Translated: CASSYSGGSGETQYF.

The chain is built from TRBV4-1 and TRBJ1-2; D possibly corresponds to TRBD1 (6 bases). The V end lost 4 bases, the J end lost 5 bases, and 11 bases lay between the germline ends. The CDR3 has 13 residues. CDR1 MGHRA and CDR2 YSYEKL come from the germline V gene. For the CDR3, the DNA is TGCGCCAGCAGCCCCGGGACATGGTATGGCTACACCTTC. The encoded protein is CASSPGTWYGYTF.

This chain joins TRBV4-1 and TRBJ2-2; the match to TRBD2 covers 9 bases. V shed 3 bases and J 5 bases; nucleotides not matched to a gene: 10. CDR3 length equals 17 residues. Germline CDR1 and CDR2: MGHRA and YSYEKL. The CDR3 is CASSHRLAAGYTGELFF. CDR3 nucleotide sequence: TGCGCCAGCAGCCATCGACTAGCGGCAGGGTATACCGGGGAGCTGTTTTTT.

V usage is TRBV6-1 and J usage is TRBJ1-5, with D perhaps matching TRBD1 (5 bases). The V end was cut by 5 bases, the J end by 0 bases, with 11 bases between. There are 15 residues in the CDR3. Germline V gives CDR1 MNHNS, CDR2 SASEGT. The CDR3 is CASSTGSYSNQPQHF. The CDR3 DNA is TGTGCCAGCAGTACAGGAAGTTATAGCAATCAGCCCCAGCATTTT.

This rearrangement joins TRBV30 to TRBJ2-3; tentative D call: TRBD1 (6 bases). V was shortened by 3 bases and J by 7 bases, with 11 bases between the two germline ends. The CDR3 is made up of 12 amino acids. CDR1 and CDR2 (germline): GTSNPN, SVGIG (reference sequence). In nucleotides, the CDR3 is TGTGCCTGGAGCTTACAGGGCCATACGCAGTATTTT. This translates into CAWSLQGHTQYF.

The V call is TRBV5-6, the J call TRBJ2-7; TRBD1 matches at 7 bases. This CDR3 spans 13 amino acids. V lost 4 bases and J lost 3; bases outside the gene matches: 4. Germline V gives CDR1 SGHDT, CDR2 YYEEEE. The CDR3 region is CASSLGQLYEQYF. The CDR3 DNA reads TGTGCCAGCAGCCTGGGACAGCTCTACGAGCAGTACTTC.

The chain links TRBV28 to TRBJ2-1; the match to TRBD2 covers 13 bases. This CDR3 contains 19 residues. Germline V gene lookup returns CDR1 MDHEN and CDR2 SYDVKM. Trimming took 3 bases from V and 6 from J; bases not matched to a gene: 14. The CDR3 sequence: CASSFLRLSGTSGTNEQFF. The CDR3 DNA sequence: TGTGCCAGCAGTTTTTTGAGATTATCAGGGACTAGCGGGACCAATGAGCAGTTCTTC.

Here the CDR3 DNA reads TGTGCCAGCAGCTATCCGGGACAGGGGAACGAGCAGTACTTC. Protein: CASSYPGQGNEQYF. The chain uses TRBV11-2 and TRBJ2-5, with 10 bases that match TRBD1. Judging by the DNA end, TRBJ2-7 fits better; the J call may be wrong. This CDR3 contains 14 residues. Germline lookup yields CDR1 SGHAT and CDR2 FQNNGV.